A single count supports the clone carrying this T cell receptor (beta chain). The PCR made use of 60 Vbeta and 13 Jbeta primers. Some clones are missing from TCRdb's copy, which holds only in-frame ones; the method was immunoSEQ multiplex PCR. The profile covers about 160,000 clones, with about 75% appearing a single time and over 2% taken by the ten largest. This CDR3 comprises 15 residues. Germline-derived CDR1 and CDR2 are MNHEY and SVGAGI. The ends lost 5 bases at V and 6 bases at J; junction bases unmatched: 3. This sample stems from a study of cytomegalovirus exposure and HLA in healthy donors. The chain joins TRBV6-5 to TRBJ2-1; 14 nucleotides match TRBD2. Sequencing input: PBMCs. The sequence was obtained from a female donor in good health and CMV-seronegative. The CDR3 reads CASSLTSGRGNEQFF. CDR3 sequence (DNA): TGTGCCAGCAGTCTGACTAGCGGGAGGGGCAATGAGCAGTTCTTC.